The sequence of this T cell receptor (beta chain) was determined in a study of cytomegalovirus exposure and HLA in healthy donors. Whole-study findings and limits: Some V segments, including TRBV6-2 and TRBV6-3, were excluded as indistinguishable. The productive fraction for most TCR beta V segments was about 87% or about 30% in an earlier analysis. It was about 180 TCR beta chains that were listed as cytomegalovirus-associated. An observed cluster of highly shared sequence variants was recorded as a likely sequencing artifact.

Use of 60 Vbeta and 13 Jbeta primers characterized the PCR. This table comes from immunoSEQ multiplex PCR, and its TCRdb copy is limited to in-frame clones, with some not included. The sample has approximately 130,000 clones, about four fifths seen once. CDR1 and CDR2 (germline): MRHNA, SNTAGT. Trimming removed 2 bases at V and 2 bases at J, with 9 bases between. CDR3 size: 15 residues. This clone was found many times. Antigen unknown. This chain links TRBV6-4 with TRBJ2-2, with a weak D call TRBD2 (7 bases). Sequenced sample: PBMCs. This clonotype was sampled from a man between 18 and 29 years old in good health and CMV-seronegative. This CDR3 is CASSDGGANTGELFF. The CDR3 DNA is TGTGCCAGCAGTGACGGGGGGGCCAACACCGGGGAGCTGTTTTTT.